The rows below give T cell receptor beta chains drawn from one sample of a study of T cells in Graves' hyperthyroidism and ophthalmopathy. TCRdb used MiXCR to reprocess the multiplex PCR reads, holding one entry per CDR3 protein. The sample lists approximately 400,000 distinct CDR3 sequences, less than 20% seen once, with almost 8% in the top ten. The sample taken for sequencing was blood. The receptors come from a woman in her late teens or twenties with Graves' hyperthyroidism. CDR3s include the opening cysteine and the closing phenylalanine or tryptophan. The D gene is left open where the match is weak.

j_call d_call v_call cdr3_aa
TRBJ1-4 . TRBV20-1 CSAPVTVPNEKLFF
TRBJ2-3 TRBD1 TRBV12-5 CASGLRTGGTDTQYF
TRBJ2-1 TRBD2 TRBV27 CASRPIPGLARYNEQFF
TRBJ1-5 . TRBV7-3 CASSLKAGLNQPQHF
TRBJ2-7 . TRBV5-8 CASSRTATSNYEQYF
TRBJ1-5 . TRBV25-1 CASSARVREINQPQHF
TRBJ2-3 . TRBV7-9 CASSWGIGTDTQYF
TRBJ1-2 . TRBV5-1 CASSLGGNYGYTF
TRBJ2-7 TRBD2 TRBV28 CASLAGHTYEQYF
TRBJ2-3 . TRBV28 CASSWTNTQYF
TRBJ2-7 TRBD1 TRBV27 CASRRGQAYYEQYF
TRBJ1-2 . TRBV19 CASRPAAGLRNYGYTF
TRBJ2-3 TRBD2 TRBV2 CASSEGLAGVNPDTQYF
TRBJ2-3 TRBD2 TRBV20-1 CSASLRGDSTDTQYF
TRBJ2-4 . TRBV4-1 CASSQAGLAKNIQYF
TRBJ2-1 . TRBV7-2 CASSLAQGGGLNEQFF
TRBJ1-2 TRBD1 TRBV7-9 CASSSRTGLYGYTF
TRBJ2-7 TRBD1 TRBV28 CASSVAGTGKPNEQYF
TRBJ2-3 . TRBV5-4 CASSPEGEKVRYF
TRBJ2-3 TRBD2 TRBV20-1 CSARVPAIAGHRTDTQYF
TRBJ1-1 . TRBV6-6 CASSYPPNTEAFF
TRBJ2-2 TRBD2 TRBV12-3/TRBV12-4 CASSLNFDRLAGIGELFF
TRBJ1-4 TRBD1 TRBV6-1 CASSDQGGEKLFF
TRBJ2-7 . TRBV5-1 CASSSSTGLYEQYF
TRBJ2-3 . TRBV18 CASSPYSGPSTADTQYF
TRBJ2-1 TRBD1 TRBV20-1 CSARGGGTGVGNEQFF
TRBJ1-1 . TRBV6-2/TRBV6-3 CASTPRRVGTEAFF
TRBJ2-3 . TRBV20-1 CSARGQIDQYF
TRBJ2-7 . TRBV20-1 CSARSSGGQFSEQYF
TRBJ2-7 TRBD2 TRBV20-1 CSALTSGRAGEQYF
TRBJ2-7 TRBD2 TRBV5-1 CASSRTFIAGPNYEQYF
TRBJ2-1 . TRBV5-5 CASSLARGGDYNEQFF
TRBJ1-1 TRBD1 TRBV6-1 CASSEVTGGTNTEAFF
TRBJ1-6 . TRBV2 CASSVRTVNYSPLHF
TRBJ1-5 . TRBV2 CASESSKGFQPQHF
TRBJ2-3 . TRBV7-3 CASSFSGSMQYF
TRBJ2-1 . TRBV24-1 CATSDRFWGGISGEQFF
TRBJ2-1 . TRBV20-1 CSARDPGLNHNEQFF
TRBJ2-2 . TRBV6-1 CASSYSTVNTGELFF
TRBJ2-5 TRBD1 TRBV7-9 CASSSAGTGFWARYF
TRBJ2-5 TRBD1 TRBV6-5 CASSYTGQGPGETQYF
TRBJ1-3 . TRBV6-1 CASRGFLGNTIYF
TRBJ2-5 . TRBV7-2 CASSVLAANQETQYF
TRBJ2-5 . TRBV6-5 CASSYYTGGETQYF
TRBJ2-2 TRBD2 TRBV7-9 CASSPPGLNTGELFF
TRBJ1-4 . TRBV18 CASSPQDYGTNEKLFF
TRBJ2-7 . TRBV6-5 CASRLLAGQAYEQYF